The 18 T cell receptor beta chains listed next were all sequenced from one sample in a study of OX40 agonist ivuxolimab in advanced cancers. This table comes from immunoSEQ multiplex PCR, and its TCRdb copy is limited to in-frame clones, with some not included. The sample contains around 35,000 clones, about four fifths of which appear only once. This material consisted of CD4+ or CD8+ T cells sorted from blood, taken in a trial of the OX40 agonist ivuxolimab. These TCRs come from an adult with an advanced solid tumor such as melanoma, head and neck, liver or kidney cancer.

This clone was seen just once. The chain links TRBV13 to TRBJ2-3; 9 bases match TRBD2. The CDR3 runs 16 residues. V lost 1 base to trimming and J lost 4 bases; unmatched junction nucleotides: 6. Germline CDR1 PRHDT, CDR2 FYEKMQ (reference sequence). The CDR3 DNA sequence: TGTGCCAGCAGCTTAGCTCGAGCGGGAGGTGCAGATACGCAGTATTTT. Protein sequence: CASSLARAGGADTQYF.

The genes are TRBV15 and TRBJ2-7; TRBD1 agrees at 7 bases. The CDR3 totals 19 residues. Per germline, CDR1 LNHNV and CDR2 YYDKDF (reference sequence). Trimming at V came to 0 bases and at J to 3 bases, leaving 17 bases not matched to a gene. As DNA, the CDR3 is TGTGCCACCAGCAGAGATAAATATAGCTGGACAGGAAAAAACTACGAGCAGTACTTC. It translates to CATSRDKYSWTGKNYEQYF. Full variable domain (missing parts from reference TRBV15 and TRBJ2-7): DAMVIQNPRYQVTQFGKPVTLSCSQTLNHNVMYWYQQKSSQAPKLLFHYYDKDFNNEADTPDNFQSRRPNTSFCFLDIRSPGLGDTAMYLCATSRDKYSWTGKNYEQYFGPGTRLTVT.

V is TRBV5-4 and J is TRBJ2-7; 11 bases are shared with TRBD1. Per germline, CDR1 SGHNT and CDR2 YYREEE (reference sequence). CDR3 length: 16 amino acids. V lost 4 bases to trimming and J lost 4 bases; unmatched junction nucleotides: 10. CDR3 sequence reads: CASSQAGTGGTYEQYF. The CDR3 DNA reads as TGTGCCAGCAGCCAAGCCGGGACAGGGGGAACGTACGAGCAGTACTTC.

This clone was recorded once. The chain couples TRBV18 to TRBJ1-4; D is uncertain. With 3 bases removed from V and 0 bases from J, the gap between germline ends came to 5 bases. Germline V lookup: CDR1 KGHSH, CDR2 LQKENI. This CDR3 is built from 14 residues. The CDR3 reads CASSPGATNEKLFF. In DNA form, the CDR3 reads TGTGCCAGCTCACCGGGTGCAACTAATGAAAAACTGTTTTTT.

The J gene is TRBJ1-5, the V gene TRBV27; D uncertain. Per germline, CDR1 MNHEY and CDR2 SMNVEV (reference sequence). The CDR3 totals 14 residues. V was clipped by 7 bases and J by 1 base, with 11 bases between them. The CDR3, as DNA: TGTGCCAGCACTGGATCAACGAGCAATCAGCCCCAGCATTTT. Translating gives CASTGSTSNQPQHF.

The CDR3 is CASSLVGIGANVLTF. The CDR3 nucleotides read TGTGCCAGCAGCTTAGTGGGCATTGGGGCCAACGTCCTGACTTTC. The chain uses TRBV7-9 and TRBJ2-6; D uncertain. The CDR3 has 15 residues. Germline lookup yields CDR1 SEHNR and CDR2 FQNEAQ (reference sequence). The V gene lost 1 base and the J gene lost 3 bases, with 7 bases spanning the gap.

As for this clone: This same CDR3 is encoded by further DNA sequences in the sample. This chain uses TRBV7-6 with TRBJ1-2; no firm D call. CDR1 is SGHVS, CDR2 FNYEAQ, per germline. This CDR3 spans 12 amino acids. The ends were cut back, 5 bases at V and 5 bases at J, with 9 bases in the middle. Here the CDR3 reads CASSPTGYGYTF. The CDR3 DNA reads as TGTGCCAGCAGCCCGACGGGGTATGGCTACACCTTC.

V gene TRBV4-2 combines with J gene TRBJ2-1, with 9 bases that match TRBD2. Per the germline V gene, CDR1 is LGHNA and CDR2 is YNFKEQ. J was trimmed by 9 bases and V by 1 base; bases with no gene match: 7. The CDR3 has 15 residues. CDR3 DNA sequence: TGTGCCAGCAGCCAAGTTGGTAGCGGGAGCGGTGAGCAGTTCTTC. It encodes CASSQVGSGSGEQFF.

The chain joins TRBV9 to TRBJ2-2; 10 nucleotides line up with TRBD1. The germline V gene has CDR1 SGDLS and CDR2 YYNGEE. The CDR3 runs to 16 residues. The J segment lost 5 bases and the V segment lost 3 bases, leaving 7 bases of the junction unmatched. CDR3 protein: CASSARQGARTGELFF. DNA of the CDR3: TGTGCCAGCAGCGCCCGACAGGGGGCGAGGACCGGGGAGCTGTTTTTT.

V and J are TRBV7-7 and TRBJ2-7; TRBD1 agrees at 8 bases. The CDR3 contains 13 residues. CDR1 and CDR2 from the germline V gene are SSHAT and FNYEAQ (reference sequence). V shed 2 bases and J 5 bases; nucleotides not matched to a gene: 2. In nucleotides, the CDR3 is TGTGCCAGCAGCTTACAGGGGGCCCACGAGCAGTACTTC. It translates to CASSLQGAHEQYF.

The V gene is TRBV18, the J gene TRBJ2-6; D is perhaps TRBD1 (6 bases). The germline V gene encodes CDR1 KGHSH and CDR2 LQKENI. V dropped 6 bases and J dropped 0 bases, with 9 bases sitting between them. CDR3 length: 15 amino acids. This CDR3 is CASSWDTSGANVLTF. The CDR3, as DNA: TGTGCCAGCTCGTGGGACACCTCTGGGGCCAACGTCCTGACTTTC.

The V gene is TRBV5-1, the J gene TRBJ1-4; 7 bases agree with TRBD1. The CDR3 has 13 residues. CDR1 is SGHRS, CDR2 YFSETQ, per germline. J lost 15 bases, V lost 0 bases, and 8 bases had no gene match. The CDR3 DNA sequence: TGCGCCAGCAGCTTGGTTGCCGGGACAGTAATGTTTTTT. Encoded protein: CASSLVAGTVMFF.

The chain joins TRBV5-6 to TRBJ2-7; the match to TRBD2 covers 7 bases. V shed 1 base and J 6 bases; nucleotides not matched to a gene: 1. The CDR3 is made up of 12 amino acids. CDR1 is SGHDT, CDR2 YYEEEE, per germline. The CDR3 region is CASSLRGVEQYF. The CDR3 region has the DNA TGTGCCAGCAGCTTGCGGGGGGTCGAGCAGTACTTC.

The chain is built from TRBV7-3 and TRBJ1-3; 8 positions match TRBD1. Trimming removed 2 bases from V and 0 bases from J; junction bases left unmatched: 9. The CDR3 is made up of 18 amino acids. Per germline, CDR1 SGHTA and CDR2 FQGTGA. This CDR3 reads CASSLADRGSLSGNTIYF. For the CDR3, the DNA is TGTGCCAGCAGCTTAGCTGACAGGGGCTCTCTCTCTGGAAACACCATATATTTT.

CDR3 DNA: TGCGCCAGCAGCCAGGGACTAGCGGGTTTAGATACGCAGTATTTT. Translating gives CASSQGLAGLDTQYF. This chain connects TRBV5-1 to TRBJ2-3; 12 positions match TRBD2. Germline lookup yields CDR1 SGHRS and CDR2 YFSETQ. CDR3 size: 15 residues. Trimming took 4 bases from V and 5 from J; bases not matched to a gene: 5.

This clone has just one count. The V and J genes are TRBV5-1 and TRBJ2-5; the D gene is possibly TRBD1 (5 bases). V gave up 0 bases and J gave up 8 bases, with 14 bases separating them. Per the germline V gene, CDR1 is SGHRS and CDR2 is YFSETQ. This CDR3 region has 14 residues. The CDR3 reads CASSLGQTERTQYF. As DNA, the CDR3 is TGCGCCAGCAGCTTGGGACAGACGGAAAGAACCCAGTACTTC.

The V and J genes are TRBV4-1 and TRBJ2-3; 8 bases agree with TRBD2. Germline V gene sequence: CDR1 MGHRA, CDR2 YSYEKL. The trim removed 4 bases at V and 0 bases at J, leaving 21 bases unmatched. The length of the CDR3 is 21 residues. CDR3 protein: CASSRYGTSGRGAGSTDTQYF. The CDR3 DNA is TGCGCCAGCAGCCGCTATGGGACCAGCGGGAGAGGGGCCGGGAGCACAGATACGCAGTATTTT.

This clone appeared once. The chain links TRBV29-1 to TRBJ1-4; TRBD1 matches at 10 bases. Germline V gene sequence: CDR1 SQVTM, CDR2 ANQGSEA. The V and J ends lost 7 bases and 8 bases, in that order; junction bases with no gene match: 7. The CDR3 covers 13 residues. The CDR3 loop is CSARQGAREKLFF. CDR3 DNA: TGCAGCGCGAGACAGGGGGCTAGAGAAAAACTGTTTTTT.